Listed here is a single T cell receptor (beta chain). This entry is derived from a study of CD8 T cells in Susac syndrome. This CDR3 spans 13 amino acids. The germline V gene encodes CDR1 SQVTM and CDR2 ANQGSEA. Unmatched junction bases numbered 7, after V lost 7 bases and J lost 4 bases. Random-hexamer reverse transcription was applied to roughly 0.5 to 1 ug RNA. TCRdb itself ran the immunoSEQ multiplex PCR reads through MiXCR, one entry per CDR3 protein. The sample records roughly 250,000 distinct CDR3 sequences, about 96% being singletons. The chain recombines TRBV29-1 with TRBJ1-1; 9 bases agree with TRBD1. Sequencing used CD4+ T cells from PBMCs. This TCR was recovered from a human donor with Susac syndrome. The CDR3 sequence is CSAPGTGITEAFF. The CDR3 DNA sequence: TGCAGCGCCCCCGGGACAGGGATCACTGAAGCTTTCTTT.